A selection of T cell receptor beta chains follows, all from one sample in a study of T cell repertoires in cytomegalovirus infection. MiXCR, run by TCRdb on the reads, gives a single entry per CDR3 protein. The table records some 400,000 distinct CDR3 sequences, approximately 33% of them present only once. The sequenced sample consisted of PBMCs. The receptors shown here come from a human donor in good health (CMV status not recorded). Some clones in this sample may be carry-over from other donors' samples. Each CDR3 is given with its conserved first and last residue.

v_call cdr3_aa
TRBV20-1 CSASFLGDRGELFF
TRBV4-3 CASSQEGGGGTRTDTQYF
TRBV12-3/TRBV12-4 CASSFVRLEAFF
TRBV12-3/TRBV12-4 CASSPVGQNSYF
TRBV6-6 CASSFSGAPHTEAFF
TRBV6-5 CASSSPFREEETQYF
TRBV5-5 CASSLEGTRGFSEKLFF
TRBV5-5 CASSLRDHTDTQYF
TRBV6-1 CASSELSGVGYLAKNIQYF
TRBV4-3 CASSQDSARATDTQYF
TRBV9 CASSVALGSNQPQHF
TRBV5-6 CASRGGGRINSPLHF
TRBV7-6 CASSLVAGGTRTSTDTTYF
TRBV18 CASSPDRGDNSPLHF
TRBV5-1 CASSLEGTGSYGYTF
TRBV12-3/TRBV12-4 CASSKPDRVMEQPQHF
TRBV28 CASTVEAGAGANVLTF
TRBV12-3/TRBV12-4 CASSSGAGGPDTQYF
TRBV6-6 CASSTGDRGPLFF
TRBV11-2 CASSLDSPLPQHF
TRBV7-2 CASSLRGLDNEQFF
TRBV15 CATRFYKRGGADEQFF
TRBV15 CATSTNSAGAGELFF
TRBV7-2 CASSPGLAGETQYF
TRBV20-1 CSARSGRGNTQYF
TRBV4-1 CASSGTSGGAYNEQFF
TRBV7-9 CASSPWTSSSYEQYF
TRBV7-8 CASSPRTGSYLPLSGANVLTF
TRBV7-2 CASAIGLSYEQYF
TRBV10-3 CAISVAGDGETQYF
TRBV5-1 CASSLAHASGSYEQYF
TRBV7-6 CASSLGGGAEGNEQFF
TRBV12-3/TRBV12-4 CASSLSYGYTF
TRBV19 CASSIGPGWVLKNTGELFF
TRBV20-1 CSARNLDQETQYF
TRBV11-2 CASSLSGGVYGYTF
TRBV29-1 CSVVFRGSGEKLFF
TRBV19 CASSSPTGAETQYF
TRBV25-1 CASSDAGGPQETQYF
TRBV20-1 CSASVTDTQYF
TRBV6-5 CASSYSRRATYNEQFF
TRBV6-5 CAIIRDSGSYEQYF
TRBV7-8 CASSQAQMTLFSGNTIYF
TRBV5-4 CASSLGGQLGTDTQYF
TRBV7-9 CASSPSVEGEQYF
TRBV7-2 CASSPTGRATNEKLFF
TRBV4-1 CASSQDGSSAGETQYF
TRBV12-3/TRBV12-4 CASSEATGAGNTIYF